The 6 T cell receptor beta chains below all came from one sample that was sequenced in a study of T cells in Graves' hyperthyroidism and ophthalmopathy. Amplification targeted TCR beta CDR3 regions from RNA transcripts. Carried out on the TCR CDR3, a first-round RT-PCR used the HTBI primer set. A single record per CDR3 protein comes from TCRdb applying MiXCR to the multiplex PCR reads. In the table there are 450,000 to 700,000 distinct CDR3 sequences, 46% of which are singletons. Sequencing was carried out using peripheral blood or thyroid tissue (not recorded which). The receptors were sampled from a woman aged 18-29 years with Graves' hyperthyroidism.

This clonotype was seen many times. This chain joins TRBV24-1 and TRBJ2-5; a possible D gene is TRBD1 (5 bases). The germline CDR1 and CDR2 sequences are KGHDR and SFDVKD. Trimming took 1 base from V and 1 from J, leaving 6 bases between them. This CDR3 has 14 amino acids. This CDR3 is CATSDFQGQETQYF. CDR3 nucleotides: TGTGCCACCAGTGATTTTCAGGGCCAAGAGACCCAGTACTTC.

V gene TRBV7-9 combines with J gene TRBJ1-1, with D possibly matching TRBD1 (5 bases). CDR1 and CDR2 from the germline V gene are SEHNR and FQNEAQ (reference sequence). The CDR3 is made up of 15 amino acids. V was pared by 4 bases and J by 5 bases, with 17 bases between. CDR3 region: CASSSGGRRWTEAFF. The CDR3 DNA is TGTGCCAGCAGCTCCGGGGGACGACGCTGGACTGAAGCTTTCTTT.

There are many counts of this clonotype. This chain links TRBV7-9 with TRBJ2-7; weak D call: TRBD1 (5 bases). V was cut by 4 bases and J by 9 bases, with 10 bases left in between. CDR3 length: 11 amino acids. Germline V gene lookup returns CDR1 SEHNR and CDR2 FQNEAQ (reference sequence). The CDR3 DNA reads TGTGCCAGCAGCTCGACAGAAATGCAGTACTTC. Protein: CASSSTEMQYF. Together with reference TRBV7-9 and TRBJ2-7, the CDR3 gives the full variable domain: DTGVSQNPRHKITKRGQNVTFRCDPISEHNRLYWYRQTLGQGPEFLTYFQNEAQLEKSRLLSDRFSAERPKGSFSTLEIQRTEQGDSAMYLCASSSTEMQYFGPGTRLTVT.

This chain uses TRBV24-1 with TRBJ2-3; possible D gene TRBD2, 6 bases. CDR3 length equals 15 residues. Germline V gives CDR1 KGHDR, CDR2 SFDVKD. Between the trimmed V and J ends, which lost 7 bases and 1 base, there was a span of 14 bases. CDR3 residues: CATREGGDGTDTQYF. In DNA, the CDR3 is TGTGCCACCAGGGAGGGTGGGGACGGCACAGATACGCAGTATTTT.

This clonotype was detected a few times. The chain links TRBV4-3 to TRBJ1-5, with 9 bases lining up with TRBD1. The CDR3 has 15 residues. Germline-derived CDR1 and CDR2 are LGHNA and YSLEER. J was trimmed by 7 bases and V by 2 bases; bases with no gene match: 6. CDR3 bases: TGCGCCAGCAGCCAACAACCCGGGACAGGGCAGCCCCAGCATTTT. Translation: CASSQQPGTGQPQHF.

This clonotype has ten or more counts. The V gene is TRBV10-2, the J gene TRBJ2-7; TRBD1 aligns across 7 bases. CDR1 WSHSY and CDR2 SAAADI come from the germline V gene. V was pared by 0 bases and J by 5 bases, with 13 bases of the junction left unmatched. The CDR3 has 17 amino acids. This chain's CDR3 is CASSESNFRQGWHEQYF. CDR3 DNA: TGCGCCAGCAGTGAGTCGAACTTCAGACAGGGTTGGCACGAGCAGTACTTC.